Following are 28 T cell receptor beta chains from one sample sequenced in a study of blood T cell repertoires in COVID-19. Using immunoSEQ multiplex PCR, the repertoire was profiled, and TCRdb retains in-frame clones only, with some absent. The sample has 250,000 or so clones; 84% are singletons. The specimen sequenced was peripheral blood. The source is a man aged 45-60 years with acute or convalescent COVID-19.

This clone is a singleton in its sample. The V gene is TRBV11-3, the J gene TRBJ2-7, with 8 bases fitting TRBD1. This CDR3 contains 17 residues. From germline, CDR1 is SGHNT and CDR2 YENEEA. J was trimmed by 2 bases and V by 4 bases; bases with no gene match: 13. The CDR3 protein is CASSSSGTGSLAYEQYF. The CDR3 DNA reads TGTGCCAGCAGCTCCTCCGGGACAGGCAGCCTAGCCTACGAGCAGTACTTC.

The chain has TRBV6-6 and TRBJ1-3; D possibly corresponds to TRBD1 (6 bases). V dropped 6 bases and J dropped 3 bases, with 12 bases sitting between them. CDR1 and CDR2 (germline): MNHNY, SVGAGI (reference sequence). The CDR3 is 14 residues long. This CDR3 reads CASRPTGLGNTIYF. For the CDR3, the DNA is TGTGCCAGCAGGCCCACAGGGCTTGGAAACACCATATATTTT.

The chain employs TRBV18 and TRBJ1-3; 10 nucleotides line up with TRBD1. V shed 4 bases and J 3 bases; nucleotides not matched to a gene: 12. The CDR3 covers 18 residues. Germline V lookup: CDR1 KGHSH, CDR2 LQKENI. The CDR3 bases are TGTGCCAGCTCACGGGACAGGGGAACCATGGCGGTTGGAAACACCATATATTTT. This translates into CASSRDRGTMAVGNTIYF.

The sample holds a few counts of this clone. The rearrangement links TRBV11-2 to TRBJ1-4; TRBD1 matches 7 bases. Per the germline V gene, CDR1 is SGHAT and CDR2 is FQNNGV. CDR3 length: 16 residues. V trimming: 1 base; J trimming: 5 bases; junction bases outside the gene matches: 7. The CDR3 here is CASSLARQGRNEKLFF. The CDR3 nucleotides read TGTGCCAGCAGCTTAGCCCGACAGGGTCGGAATGAAAAACTGTTTTTT.

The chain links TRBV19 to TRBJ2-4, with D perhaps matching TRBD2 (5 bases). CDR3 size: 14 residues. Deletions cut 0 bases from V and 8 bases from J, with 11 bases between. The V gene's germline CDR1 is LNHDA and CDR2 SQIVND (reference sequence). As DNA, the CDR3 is TGTGCCAGTAGTATAGAAGGATACGGGGACATTCAGTACTTC. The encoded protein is CASSIEGYGDIQYF.

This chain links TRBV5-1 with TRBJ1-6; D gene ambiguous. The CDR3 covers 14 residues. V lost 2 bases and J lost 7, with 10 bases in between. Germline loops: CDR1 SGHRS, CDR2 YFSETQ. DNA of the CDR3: TGCGCCAGCAGCTTCGAGGCACTGAATTCACCCCTCCACTTT. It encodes CASSFEALNSPLHF.

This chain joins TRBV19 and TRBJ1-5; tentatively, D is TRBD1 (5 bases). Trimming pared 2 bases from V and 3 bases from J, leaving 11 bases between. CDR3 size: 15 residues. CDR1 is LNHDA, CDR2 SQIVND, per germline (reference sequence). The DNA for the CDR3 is TGTGCCAGTAGTATAACCGACAGCTACAATCAGCCCCAGCATTTT. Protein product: CASSITDSYNQPQHF.

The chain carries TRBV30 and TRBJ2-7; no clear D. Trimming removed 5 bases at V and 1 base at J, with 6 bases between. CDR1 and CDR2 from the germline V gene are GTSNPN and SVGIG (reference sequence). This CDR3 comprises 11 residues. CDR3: CAWGLSYEQYF. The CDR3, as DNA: TGTGCCTGGGGTTTATCCTACGAGCAGTACTTC. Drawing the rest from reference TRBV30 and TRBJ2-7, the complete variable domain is SQTIHQWPATLVQPVGSPLSLECTVEGTSNPNLYWYRQAAGRGLQLLFYSVGIGQISSEVPQNLSASRPQDRQFILSSKKLLLSDSGFYLCAWGLSYEQYFGPGTRLTVT.

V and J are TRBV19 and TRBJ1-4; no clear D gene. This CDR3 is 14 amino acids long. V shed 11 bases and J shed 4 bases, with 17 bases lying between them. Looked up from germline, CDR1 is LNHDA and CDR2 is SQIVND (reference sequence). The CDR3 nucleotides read TGTGCCGCCTCCAGAAACAGCTATAATGAAAAACTGTTTTTT. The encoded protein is CAASRNSYNEKLFF.

This chain's CDR3 is CAWSPPRMRAAYEQYF. CDR3 in DNA: TGTGCCTGGAGTCCCCCCCGGATGAGGGCGGCCTACGAGCAGTACTTC. The chain employs TRBV30 and TRBJ2-7, with D possibly matching TRBD2 (5 bases). This CDR3 contains 16 residues. Germline V lookup: CDR1 GTSNPN, CDR2 SVGIG (reference sequence). Trimming pared 2 bases from V and 2 bases from J, leaving 19 bases between.

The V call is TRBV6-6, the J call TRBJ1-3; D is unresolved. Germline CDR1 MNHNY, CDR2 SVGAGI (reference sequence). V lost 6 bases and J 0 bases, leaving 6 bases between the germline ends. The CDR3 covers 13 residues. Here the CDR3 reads CASSSTSGNTIYF. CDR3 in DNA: TGTGCCAGCAGCTCTACCTCTGGAAACACCATATATTTT.

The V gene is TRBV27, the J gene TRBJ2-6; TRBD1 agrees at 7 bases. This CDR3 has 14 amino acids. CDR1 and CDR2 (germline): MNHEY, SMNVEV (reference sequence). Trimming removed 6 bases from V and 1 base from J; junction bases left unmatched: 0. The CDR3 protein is CASRQGSGANVLTF. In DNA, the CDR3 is TGTGCCAGCAGACAGGGGTCTGGGGCCAACGTCCTGACTTTC.

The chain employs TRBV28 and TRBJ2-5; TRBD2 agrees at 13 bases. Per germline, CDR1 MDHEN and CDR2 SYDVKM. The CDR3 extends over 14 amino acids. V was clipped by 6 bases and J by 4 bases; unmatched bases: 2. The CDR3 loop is CASSGLAGAETQYF. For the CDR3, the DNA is TGTGCCAGCAGCGGACTAGCGGGAGCAGAGACCCAGTACTTC.

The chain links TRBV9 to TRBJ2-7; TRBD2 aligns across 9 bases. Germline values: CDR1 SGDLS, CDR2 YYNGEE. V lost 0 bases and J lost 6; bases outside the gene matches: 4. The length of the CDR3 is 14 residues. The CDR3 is CASSVGSGSLEQYF. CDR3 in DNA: TGTGCCAGCAGCGTAGGTAGCGGGAGTCTCGAGCAGTACTTC.

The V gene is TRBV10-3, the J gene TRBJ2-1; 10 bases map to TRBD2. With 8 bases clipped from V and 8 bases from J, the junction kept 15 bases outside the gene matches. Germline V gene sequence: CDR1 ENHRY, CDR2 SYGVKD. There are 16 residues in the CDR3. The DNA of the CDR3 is TGTGCCATCGGGGGGACAGCGGGAGGGAGATCGGATGAGCAGTTCTTC. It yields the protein CAIGGTAGGRSDEQFF.

The CDR3 nucleotides are TGTGCCTGGAGCCTACAGGGAGTTACCTACGAGCAGTACTTC. Its protein product is CAWSLQGVTYEQYF. The chain links TRBV30 to TRBJ2-7; D may be TRBD1 (6 bases). From germline, CDR1 is GTSNPN and CDR2 SVGIG (reference sequence). This CDR3 is built from 14 residues. V lost 3 bases, J lost 2 bases, and 14 bases lay in between.

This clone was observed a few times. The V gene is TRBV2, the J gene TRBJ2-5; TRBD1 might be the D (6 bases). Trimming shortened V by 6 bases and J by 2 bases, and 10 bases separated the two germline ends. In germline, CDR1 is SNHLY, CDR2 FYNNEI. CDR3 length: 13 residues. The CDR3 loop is CASSAGQQETQYF. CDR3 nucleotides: TGTGCCAGCAGCGCTGGACAGCAAGAGACCCAGTACTTC.

The CDR3 protein is CASSYPPPGGIQYF. Here the CDR3 DNA reads TGTGCCAGCAGTTACCCCCCCCCTGGAGGCATTCAGTACTTC. This sequence joins TRBV6-2 or TRBV6-3 and TRBJ2-4; D possibly corresponds to TRBD2 (5 bases). The CDR3 runs to 14 residues. In germline, CDR1 is MNHEY, CDR2 SVGEGT. With 2 bases removed from V and 9 bases from J, the gap between germline ends came to 14 bases.

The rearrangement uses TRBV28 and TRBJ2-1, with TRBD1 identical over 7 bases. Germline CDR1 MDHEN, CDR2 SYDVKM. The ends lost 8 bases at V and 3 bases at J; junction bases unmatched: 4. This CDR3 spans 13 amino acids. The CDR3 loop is CASEGGNYNEQFF. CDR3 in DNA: TGTGCCAGCGAAGGGGGCAACTACAATGAGCAGTTCTTC.

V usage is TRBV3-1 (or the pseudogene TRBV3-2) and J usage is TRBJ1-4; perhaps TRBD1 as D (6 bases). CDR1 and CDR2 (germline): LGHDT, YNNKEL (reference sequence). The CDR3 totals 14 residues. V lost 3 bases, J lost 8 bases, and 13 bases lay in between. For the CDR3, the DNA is TGTGCCAGCAGCCAGGGGGCGCCGGGGGAAAAACTGTTTTTT. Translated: CASSQGAPGEKLFF.

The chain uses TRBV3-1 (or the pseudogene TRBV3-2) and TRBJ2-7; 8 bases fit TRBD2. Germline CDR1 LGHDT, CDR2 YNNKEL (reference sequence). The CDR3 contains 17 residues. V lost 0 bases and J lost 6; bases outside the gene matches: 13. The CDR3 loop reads CASSQEDITISGIEQYF. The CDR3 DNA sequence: TGTGCCAGCAGCCAAGAGGATATTACTATTAGCGGGATCGAGCAGTACTTC.

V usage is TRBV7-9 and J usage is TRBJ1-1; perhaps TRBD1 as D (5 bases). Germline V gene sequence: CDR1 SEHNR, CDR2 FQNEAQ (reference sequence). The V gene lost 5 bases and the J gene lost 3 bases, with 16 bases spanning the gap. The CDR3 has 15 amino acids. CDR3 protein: CASSPWGREDTEAFF. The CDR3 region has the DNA TGTGCCAGCAGCCCCTGGGGCAGGGAGGACACTGAAGCTTTCTTT.

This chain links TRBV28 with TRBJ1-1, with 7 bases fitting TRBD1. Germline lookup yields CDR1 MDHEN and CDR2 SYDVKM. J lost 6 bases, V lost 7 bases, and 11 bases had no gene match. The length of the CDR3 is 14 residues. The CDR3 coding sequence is TGTGCCAGCAAACCATACATAAGGGGGCCTGAAGCTTTCTTT. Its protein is CASKPYIRGPEAFF.

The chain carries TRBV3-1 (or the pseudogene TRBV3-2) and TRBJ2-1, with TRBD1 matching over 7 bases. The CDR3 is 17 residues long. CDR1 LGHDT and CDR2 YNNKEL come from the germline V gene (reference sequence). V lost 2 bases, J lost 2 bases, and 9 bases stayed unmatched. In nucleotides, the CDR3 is TGTGCCAGCAGCCAACTATCCTGGGGACAGACCTACAATGAGCAGTTCTTC. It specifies CASSQLSWGQTYNEQFF.

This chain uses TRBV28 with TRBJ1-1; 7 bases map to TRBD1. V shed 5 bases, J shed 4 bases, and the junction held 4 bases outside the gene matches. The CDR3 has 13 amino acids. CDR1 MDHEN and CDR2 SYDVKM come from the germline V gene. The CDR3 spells CASSTTGPTEAFF. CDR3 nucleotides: TGTGCCAGCAGTACGACAGGGCCCACTGAAGCTTTCTTT.

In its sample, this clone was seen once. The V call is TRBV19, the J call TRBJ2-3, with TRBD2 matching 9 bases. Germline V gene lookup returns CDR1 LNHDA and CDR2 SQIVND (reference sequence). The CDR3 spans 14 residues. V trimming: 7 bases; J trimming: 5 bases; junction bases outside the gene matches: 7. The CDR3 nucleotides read TGTGCCAGTAATAAGCGGGAGGTATTAGATACGCAGTATTTT. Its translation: CASNKREVLDTQYF.

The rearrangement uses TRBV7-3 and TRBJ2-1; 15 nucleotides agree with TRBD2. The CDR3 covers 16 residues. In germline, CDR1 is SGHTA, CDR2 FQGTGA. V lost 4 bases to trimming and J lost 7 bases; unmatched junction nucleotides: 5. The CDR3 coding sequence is TGTGCCAGCAGCTCGGAAGGGACTAGCGGGAGGAATGAGCAGTTCTTC. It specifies CASSSEGTSGRNEQFF.

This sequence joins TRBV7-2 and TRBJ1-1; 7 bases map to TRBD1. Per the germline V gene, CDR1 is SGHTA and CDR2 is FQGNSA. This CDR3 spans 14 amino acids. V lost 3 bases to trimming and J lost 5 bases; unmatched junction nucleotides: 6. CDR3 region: CASSFRQGGTEAFF. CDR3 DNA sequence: TGTGCCAGCAGCTTCCGACAGGGTGGTACTGAAGCTTTCTTT.